The source of this T cell receptor beta chain is a study of cytomegalovirus exposure and HLA in healthy donors. General observations from the study: Analysis was performed later, and it showed HLA-associated TCR beta chains to be more clonally expanded than equally common others.

This CDR3 comprises 15 residues. V lost 3 bases, J lost 5 bases, and 6 bases stayed unmatched. Germline V gene lookup returns CDR1 KGHSH and CDR2 LQKENI. The PCR ran on 60 Vbeta and 13 Jbeta primers. Measured with immunoSEQ multiplex PCR; TCRdb has only the in-frame clones, and not every one. The sample lists approximately 150,000 clones, roughly four fifths seen once, with more than 4% in the top ten. With respect to this clone: Its cognate antigen is unknown.

The donors, nominally healthy at sampling, likely had unrecorded immune exposures. Sequencing was carried out using PBMCs. The TCR originated in a man between 18 and 29 years old in good health and CMV-seronegative. The rearrangement joins TRBV18 to TRBJ1-1; 10 nucleotides align to TRBD1. The CDR3 loop is CASSPGQGGNTEAFF. The CDR3 DNA follows: TGTGCCAGCTCACCCGGACAGGGGGGAAATACTGAAGCTTTCTTT.